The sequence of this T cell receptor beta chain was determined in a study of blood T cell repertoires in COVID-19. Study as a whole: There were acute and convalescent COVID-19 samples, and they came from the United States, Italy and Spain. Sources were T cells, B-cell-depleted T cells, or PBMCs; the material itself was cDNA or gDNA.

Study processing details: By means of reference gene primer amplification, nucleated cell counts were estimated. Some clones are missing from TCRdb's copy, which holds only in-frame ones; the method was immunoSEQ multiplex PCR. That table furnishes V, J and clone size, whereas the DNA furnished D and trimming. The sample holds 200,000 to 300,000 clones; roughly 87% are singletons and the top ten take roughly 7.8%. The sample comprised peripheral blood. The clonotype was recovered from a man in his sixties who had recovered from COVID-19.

CDR3 sequence (DNA): TGTGCCATCAGTGGGGGCCGGGTGTCCTCTGGAAACACCATATATTTT. Amino acids: CAISGGRVSSGNTIYF. The chain uses TRBV10-3 and TRBJ1-3, with D perhaps TRBD1 (5 bases). The germline CDR1 and CDR2 sequences are ENHRY and SYGVKD. The CDR3 loop spans 16 amino acids. The V end lost 4 bases, the J end lost 0 bases, and 13 bases lay between the germline ends.